This entry describes one TCR beta chain. There are 18 residues in the CDR3. V was cut by 3 bases and J by 2 bases, with 23 bases left in between. CDR1 SGDLS and CDR2 YYNGEE come from the germline V gene. The data are from a study of blood T cell repertoires in COVID-19. Adults between roughly 18 and 95 years of age took part from about two dozen US areas. Clinical history as reported by participants underpinned cohort assignment. The data were produced by immunoSEQ multiplex PCR, yet TCRdb's version contains in-frame clones alone and is incomplete. The sample includes 200,000 to 250,000 clones, approximately 90% seen only once; the top ten take around 3.5%.

The genes are TRBV9 and TRBJ2-5, with D maybe TRBD1 (6 bases). The sequencing sample was made of PBMCs or T cells enriched from blood (not recorded which). This receptor was identified in a middle-aged woman with acute COVID-19. The DNA for the CDR3 is TGTGCCAGCAGCGAGCCGCAGGAACGACAGGAGCCACAAGAGACCCAGTACTTC. Protein sequence: CASSEPQERQEPQETQYF. The full variable domain, completed using reference TRBV9 and TRBJ2-5, is DSGVTQTPKHLITATGQRVTLRCSPRSGDLSVYWYQQSLDQGLQFLIQYYNGEERAKGNILERFSAQQFPDLHSELNLSSLELGDSALYFCASSEPQERQEPQETQYFGPGTRLLVL.